One and the same sample provided the 25 T cell receptor beta chains below, sequenced in a study of graft-versus-host responses after intestinal transplantation. Antigens for these TCRs are unknown. Clones were sequenced by immunoSEQ multiplex PCR, and TCRdb holds only the in-frame ones, with some missing. The sample has more than 65,000 clones, around 93% seen once; the top ten hold less than 8.5%. This sample comprised unstimulated CD8+ T cells sorted from spleen or lymph node cells, obtained before transplant. The source is a human donor who was the organ donor for an intestinal transplant.

The V and J genes are TRBV5-1 and TRBJ2-1; TRBD1 might be the D (6 bases). Trimming removed 2 bases at V and 10 bases at J, with 10 bases between. The CDR3 loop spans 12 amino acids. From germline, CDR1 is SGHRS and CDR2 YFSETQ. CDR3 amino acids: CASSFRGYEQFF. The CDR3 DNA follows: TGCGCCAGCAGCTTTAGGGGGTACGAGCAGTTCTTC.

The chain carries TRBV9 and TRBJ1-3; perhaps TRBD1 as D (5 bases). Germline assignment: CDR1 SGDLS and CDR2 YYNGEE. CDR3 length: 13 amino acids. With 0 bases removed from V and 12 bases from J, the gap between germline ends came to 13 bases. DNA for the CDR3: TGTGCCAGCAGCGTAGTATCTGGGAGGGGCATATATTTT. It encodes CASSVVSGRGIYF.

The rearrangement joins TRBV4-1 to TRBJ1-1; possibly TRBD1 for D (5 bases). The CDR3 is 13 amino acids. Deletions cut 1 base from V and 11 bases from J, with 14 bases between. Germline CDR1 MGHRA, CDR2 YSYEKL. The CDR3 nucleotides are TGCGCCAGCAGCCAAGCGGGACGGGCGTATGCTTTCTTT. It encodes CASSQAGRAYAFF.

This chain connects TRBV10-2 to TRBJ1-2; no clear D gene. The CDR3 consists of 13 residues. V lost 0 bases, J lost 4 bases, and 6 bases lay in between. Germline V gives CDR1 WSHSY, CDR2 SAAADI. The CDR3 bases are TGCGCCAGCAGTGAGTCGGCAGGCTATGGCTACACCTTC. Protein sequence: CASSESAGYGYTF.

The CDR3 DNA is TGTGCCAGCAGTTTATCCTACGAGCAGTACTTC. It encodes CASSLSYEQYF. The chain recombines TRBV27 with TRBJ2-7; D is undetermined. Per the germline V gene, CDR1 is MNHEY and CDR2 is SMNVEV (reference sequence). CDR3 length: 11 residues. With 0 bases removed from V and 3 bases from J, the gap between germline ends came to 0 bases.

In regard to this clone: It is unclear where the CDR3 begins or ends on the DNA, so no DNA is shown, and the CDR3 is as TCRdb lists it. At the DNA level, this CDR3 is encoded by other sequences in the same sample as well. The chain has TRBV9 and TRBJ2-1; the table's D call TRBD2 went unverified against the DNA. Per germline, CDR1 SGDLS and CDR2 YYNGEE. Both ends counted, the CDR3 spans 15 residues. The CDR3 sequence is CASSVGLGNYNEQFF.

This chain uses TRBV6-5 with TRBJ2-1; D may correspond to TRBD1 or TRBD2 (6 bases each). Trimming stripped 4 bases from V and 6 bases from J, with 13 bases between. CDR3 length: 14 amino acids. Germline CDR1 MNHEY, CDR2 SVGAGI. The CDR3 sequence: CASSWPGAINEQFF. The CDR3 bases are TGTGCCAGCAGTTGGCCGGGGGCCATCAATGAGCAGTTCTTC.

V is TRBV11-3 and J is TRBJ2-7; 7 bases map to TRBD2. The germline V gene has CDR1 SGHNT and CDR2 YENEEA. This CDR3 region has 11 residues. Germline trimming cut 4 bases from V and 7 bases from J; bases unmatched to any gene: 1. Here the CDR3 reads CASSYGREQYF. In DNA, the CDR3 is TGTGCCAGCAGCTACGGGAGGGAGCAGTACTTC.

The chain joins TRBV2 to TRBJ2-2; 11 bases match TRBD2. CDR1 SNHLY and CDR2 FYNNEI come from the germline V gene. The CDR3 is 16 residues long. Trimming cost V 4 bases and J 2 bases; bases outside gene matches: 3. CDR3 amino acids: CASSGTSGPNTGELFF. In nucleotides, the CDR3 is TGTGCCAGCAGTGGGACTAGCGGGCCCAACACCGGGGAGCTGTTTTTT.

This clone was observed once. The chain employs TRBV7-8 and TRBJ2-1, with 10 nucleotides matching TRBD2. This CDR3 is 19 amino acids long. V trimming: 2 bases; J trimming: 0 bases; junction bases outside the gene matches: 10. Germline CDR1 is SGHVS and CDR2 is FQNEAQ. The CDR3 coding sequence is TGTGCCAGCAGCTTAAATAGTCCTAGCGGGAGCCCCTCCTACAATGAGCAGTTCTTC. Its protein is CASSLNSPSGSPSYNEQFF.

The V and J genes are TRBV19 and TRBJ2-7; the match to TRBD2 covers 9 bases. The CDR3 is made up of 17 amino acids. CDR1 is LNHDA and CDR2 is SQIVND in the germline V gene (reference sequence). V shed 5 bases and J 2 bases; nucleotides not matched to a gene: 13. CDR3 residues: CASSPPSPPSGAYEQYF. In nucleotides, the CDR3 is TGTGCCAGTAGTCCACCCTCCCCTCCTAGCGGGGCCTACGAGCAGTACTTC.

This clone was picked up one time. The chain couples TRBV29-1 to TRBJ2-1; no definite D call. V shed 3 bases and J shed 2 bases, with 5 bases lying between them. The CDR3 runs to 12 residues. Germline V gene data show CDR1 as SQVTM and CDR2 as ANQGSEA. The CDR3 DNA reads as TGCAGCGTTGAGGAACCCTACAATGAGCAGTTCTTC. Translation: CSVEEPYNEQFF.

V is TRBV10-3 and J is TRBJ1-1, with no clear D. Trimming cost V 8 bases and J 1 base, with 20 bases left between them. This CDR3 comprises 16 residues. CDR1 and CDR2 (germline): ENHRY, SYGVKD. The DNA for the CDR3 is TGTGCCATCCGTAATGGGAGGGTACGGAGGAACACTGAAGCTTTCTTT. It yields the protein CAIRNGRVRRNTEAFF.

The J gene is TRBJ2-6, the V gene TRBV19; no clear D gene. The germline V gene has CDR1 LNHDA and CDR2 SQIVND (reference sequence). The CDR3 contains 14 residues. V dropped 3 bases and J dropped 4 bases, with 7 bases sitting between them. The CDR3 spells CASSMSAGANVLTF. DNA of the CDR3: TGTGCCAGTAGTATGTCTGCAGGGGCCAACGTCCTGACTTTC.

The sample holds a few counts of this clone. The J gene is TRBJ2-1, the V gene TRBV5-1; TRBD2 agrees at 10 bases. CDR1 and CDR2 (germline): SGHRS, YFSETQ. V lost 6 bases to trimming and J lost 4 bases; unmatched junction nucleotides: 7. This CDR3 has 15 residues. This CDR3 is CASTPSGGGYNEQFF. The DNA of the CDR3 is TGCGCCAGCACCCCGAGCGGGGGGGGGTACAATGAGCAGTTCTTC.

The V and J genes are TRBV5-5 and TRBJ2-5; 7 positions agree with TRBD1. The germline V gene has CDR1 SGHKS and CDR2 YYEKEE (reference sequence). V shed 3 bases, J shed 4 bases, and the junction held 6 bases outside the gene matches. The CDR3 consists of 14 residues. The CDR3 region has the DNA TGTGCCAGCAGCTCGGTACAGGGGTTAGAGACCCAGTACTTC. Its protein product is CASSSVQGLETQYF.

CDR3 bases: TGCGCCAGCAGCTTAAATAGCGGGAGGTTGGACGAGCAGTACTTC. It yields the protein CASSLNSGRLDEQYF. The chain employs TRBV5-1 and TRBJ2-7, with 10 bases aligning to TRBD2. The CDR3 consists of 15 residues. CDR1 is SGHRS and CDR2 is YFSETQ in the germline V gene. J lost 5 bases, V lost 2 bases, and 7 bases had no gene match.

In its sample, this clone was seen once. The chain uses TRBV6-1 and TRBJ1-2; tentatively, D is TRBD1 (5 bases). The CDR3 is 14 amino acids. CDR1 is MNHNS, CDR2 SASEGT, per germline. The V gene lost 6 bases and the J gene lost 7 bases, with 18 bases spanning the gap. CDR3 sequence reads: CASSRPPGGSGYTF. CDR3 nucleotide sequence: TGTGCCAGCAGCCGCCCGCCTGGGGGGTCTGGCTACACCTTC.

The V call is TRBV25-1, the J call TRBJ1-1; TRBD1 matches 7 bases. V gave up 1 base and J gave up 1 base; unmatched junction bases: 6. This CDR3 has 16 amino acids. CDR1 and CDR2 from the germline V gene are MGHDK and SYGVNS. This CDR3 reads CASSEFEGQRNTEAFF. The DNA for the CDR3 is TGTGCCAGCAGTGAATTCGAGGGACAGCGGAACACTGAAGCTTTCTTT.

This clone showed up just a few times. The rearrangement uses TRBV4-1 and TRBJ2-7; D is possibly TRBD1 or TRBD2 (5 bases each). Germline V gene sequence: CDR1 MGHRA, CDR2 YSYEKL. The V gene lost 3 bases and the J gene lost 9 bases, with 12 bases spanning the gap. CDR3 length: 12 residues. The CDR3 region is CASSQGPAGQYF. DNA of the CDR3: TGCGCCAGCAGCCAGGGACCCGCGGGGCAGTACTTC.

The chain combines TRBV29-1 with TRBJ1-1; no definite D call. Deletions cut 3 bases from V and 4 bases from J, with 6 bases between. Germline loops: CDR1 SQVTM, CDR2 ANQGSEA. The CDR3 is made up of 11 amino acids. The CDR3 reads CSVDPFTEAFF. Written as DNA, the CDR3 is TGCAGCGTTGATCCCTTCACTGAAGCTTTCTTT.

The rearrangement links TRBV5-1 to TRBJ1-2; 9 nucleotides agree with TRBD1. Germline CDR1 reads SGHRS; CDR2 reads YFSETQ. Trimming took 0 bases from V and 4 from J; bases not matched to a gene: 16. This CDR3 spans 19 amino acids. CDR3 sequence: CASSLEGLGQGESSYGYTF. As DNA, the CDR3 is TGCGCCAGCAGCTTGGAAGGTTTGGGACAGGGTGAGTCCAGCTATGGCTACACCTTC.

The CDR3 DNA follows: TGTGCCGGAGCAGGGACAGGGAATGGCTACACCTTC. Its translation: CAGAGTGNGYTF. The chain combines TRBV30 with TRBJ1-2; 9 nucleotides align to TRBD1. Trimming cost V 8 bases and J 6 bases; bases outside gene matches: 7. The length of the CDR3 is 12 residues. Germline CDR1 is GTSNPN and CDR2 is SVGIG (reference sequence).

The DNA for the CDR3 is TGTGCCAGCAGCATACGAACGGACAGCCAACACACTGAAGCTTTCTTT. Amino acids: CASSIRTDSQHTEAFF. V usage is TRBV9 and J usage is TRBJ1-1, with D perhaps matching TRBD1 (6 bases). The CDR3 has 16 amino acids. V was trimmed by 4 bases and J by 3 bases, leaving 19 bases between them. The V gene's germline CDR1 is SGDLS and CDR2 YYNGEE.

V is TRBV11-3 and J is TRBJ2-1; 12 bases line up with TRBD2. After removal of 5 bases from V and 4 bases from J, the junction contained 6 bases not matched to a gene. This CDR3 spans 16 amino acids. Per the germline V gene, CDR1 is SGHNT and CDR2 is YENEEA. CDR3 sequence reads: CASSQTGTSGYNEQFF. CDR3 nucleotides: TGTGCCAGCAGCCAAACCGGGACTAGCGGGTACAATGAGCAGTTCTTC.